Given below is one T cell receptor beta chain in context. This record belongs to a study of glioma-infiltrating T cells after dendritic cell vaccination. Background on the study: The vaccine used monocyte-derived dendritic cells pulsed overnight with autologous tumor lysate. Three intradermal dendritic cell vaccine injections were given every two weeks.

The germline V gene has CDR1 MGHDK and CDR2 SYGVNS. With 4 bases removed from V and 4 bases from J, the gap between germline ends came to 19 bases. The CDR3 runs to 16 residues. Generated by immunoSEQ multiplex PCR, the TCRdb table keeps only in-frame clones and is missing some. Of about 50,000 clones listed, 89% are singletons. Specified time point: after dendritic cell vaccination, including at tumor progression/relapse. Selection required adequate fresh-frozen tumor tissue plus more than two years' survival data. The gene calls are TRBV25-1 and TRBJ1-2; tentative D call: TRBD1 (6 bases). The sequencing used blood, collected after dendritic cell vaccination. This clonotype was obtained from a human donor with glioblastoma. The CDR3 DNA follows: TGTGCCAGCAGTGGCCCCCCATCGGGACACCCCTATGGCTACACCTTC. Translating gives CASSGPPSGHPYGYTF.